This T cell receptor (beta chain) is drawn from a study of T cells in Graves' hyperthyroidism and ophthalmopathy. Amplification yielded TCR beta CDR3 regions, with RNA transcripts as the source. A first-round RT-PCR of the TCR CDR3 used the HTBI primer set. Using its own MiXCR run on the multiplex PCR reads, TCRdb lists one record per CDR3 protein. The sample has about 560,000 distinct CDR3 sequences, roughly 50% seen once; the top ten hold roughly 8.2%. The receptor was derived from a woman aged 18-35 years with Graves' hyperthyroidism. Input material: peripheral blood or thyroid tissue (not recorded which).

The CDR3 sequence is CSAREGRREAFF. The DNA of the CDR3 is TGCAGTGCTAGAGAAGGAAGGAGGGAAGCTTTCTTT. This chain uses TRBV20-1 with TRBJ1-1, with D unresolved. With 0 bases removed from V and 8 bases from J, the gap between germline ends came to 10 bases. The germline gives CDR1 DFQATT, CDR2 SNEGSKA (reference sequence). The CDR3 has 12 amino acids.